This T cell receptor (beta chain) was profiled in a study of blood T cells in healthy people across ages. Regarding the study as a whole: Bulk PBMC profiling left naive and antigen-experienced comparisons inconclusive. More naive CD4+ cells and higher diversity were found in long-lived than in aged donors.

A second roughly 7 to 12 cycle PCR used barcoded and J-beta primers. Paired-end reads containing CDR3 totaled no fewer than 2.5 million for each sample. TCRdb called the 5' RACE reads again in MiXCR, with one record for every CDR3 protein. The table has more than 800,000 distinct CDR3 sequences, 29% seen once. Researchers collected approximately 9.5 milliliters of peripheral blood from every single donor. In the case of this clonotype: Antigen: not known.

The sequencing sample was made of blood. The clonotype was recovered from a woman of 80 years or more in good health.

In DNA, the CDR3 is TGTGCCAGCAGCTCTCAGGGAATCGAGCAGTACTTC. It is translated as CASSSQGIEQYF. This sequence joins TRBV11-2 and TRBJ2-7; maybe TRBD1 (5 bases). Germline loops: CDR1 SGHAT, CDR2 FQNNGV. V shed 4 bases and J shed 6 bases, with 10 bases lying between them. This CDR3 region has 12 residues.